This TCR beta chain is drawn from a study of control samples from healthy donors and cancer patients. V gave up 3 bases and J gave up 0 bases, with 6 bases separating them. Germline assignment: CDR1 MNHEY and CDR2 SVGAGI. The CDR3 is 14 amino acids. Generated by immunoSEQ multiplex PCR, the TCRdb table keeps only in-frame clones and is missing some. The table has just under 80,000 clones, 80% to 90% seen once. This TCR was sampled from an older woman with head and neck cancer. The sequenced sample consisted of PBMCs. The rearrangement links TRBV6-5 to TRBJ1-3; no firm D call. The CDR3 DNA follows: TGTGCCAGCAGTTATTCGAGCTCTGGAAACACCATATATTTT. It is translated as CASSYSSSGNTIYF.